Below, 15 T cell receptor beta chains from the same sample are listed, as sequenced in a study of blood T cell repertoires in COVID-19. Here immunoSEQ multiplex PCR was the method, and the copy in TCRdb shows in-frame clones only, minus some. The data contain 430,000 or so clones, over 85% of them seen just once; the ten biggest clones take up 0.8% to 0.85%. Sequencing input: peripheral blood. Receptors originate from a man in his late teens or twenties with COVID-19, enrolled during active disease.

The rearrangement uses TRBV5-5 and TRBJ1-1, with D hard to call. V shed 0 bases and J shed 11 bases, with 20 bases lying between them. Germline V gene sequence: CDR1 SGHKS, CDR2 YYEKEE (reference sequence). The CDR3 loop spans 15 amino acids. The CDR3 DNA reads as TGTGCCAGCAGCTTGGGAGGAGGAGGACGGGTGGGTGCTTTCTTT. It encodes CASSLGGGGRVGAFF.

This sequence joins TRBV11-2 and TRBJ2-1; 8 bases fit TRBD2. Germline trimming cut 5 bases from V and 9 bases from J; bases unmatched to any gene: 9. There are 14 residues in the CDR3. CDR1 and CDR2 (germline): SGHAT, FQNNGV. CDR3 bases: TGTGCCAGCAGCCGGGGGGGGCCGGTTAGTGAGCAGTTCTTC. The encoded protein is CASSRGGPVSEQFF.

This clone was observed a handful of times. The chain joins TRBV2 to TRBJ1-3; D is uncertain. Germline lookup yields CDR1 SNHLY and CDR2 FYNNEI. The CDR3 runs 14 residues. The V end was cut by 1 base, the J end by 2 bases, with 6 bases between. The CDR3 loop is CASSEGTAGNTIYF. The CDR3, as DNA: TGTGCCAGCAGTGAAGGAACTGCTGGAAACACCATATATTTT. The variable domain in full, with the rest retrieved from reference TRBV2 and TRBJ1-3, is EPEVTQTPSHQVTQMGQEVILRCVPISNHLYFYWYRQILGQKVEFLVSFYNNEISEKSEIFDDQFSVERPDGSNFTLKIRSTKLEDSAMYFCASSEGTAGNTIYFGEGSWLTVV.

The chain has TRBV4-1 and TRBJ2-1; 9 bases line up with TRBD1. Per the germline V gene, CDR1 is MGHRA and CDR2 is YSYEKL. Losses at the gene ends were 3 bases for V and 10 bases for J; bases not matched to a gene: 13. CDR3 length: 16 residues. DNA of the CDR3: TGCGCCAGCAGCCATAACCCGGGACAGGGTGTAGGGGAGCAGTTCTTC. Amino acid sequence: CASSHNPGQGVGEQFF.

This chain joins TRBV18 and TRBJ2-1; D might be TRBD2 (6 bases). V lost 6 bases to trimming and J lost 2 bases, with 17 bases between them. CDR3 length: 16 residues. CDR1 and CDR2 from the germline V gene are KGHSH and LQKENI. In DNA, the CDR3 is TGTGCCAGCTCGCAGGGACTCTTGTTCGCCTACAATGAGCAGTTCTTC. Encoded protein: CASSQGLLFAYNEQFF.

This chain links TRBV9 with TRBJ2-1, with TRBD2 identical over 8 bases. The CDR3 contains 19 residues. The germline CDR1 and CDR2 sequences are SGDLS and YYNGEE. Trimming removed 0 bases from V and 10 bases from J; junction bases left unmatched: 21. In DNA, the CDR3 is TGTGCCAGCAGCGTAGCTCCCGGAGCGGGAGTATCGGGGCCCGGGGAGCAGTTCTTC. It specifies CASSVAPGAGVSGPGEQFF.

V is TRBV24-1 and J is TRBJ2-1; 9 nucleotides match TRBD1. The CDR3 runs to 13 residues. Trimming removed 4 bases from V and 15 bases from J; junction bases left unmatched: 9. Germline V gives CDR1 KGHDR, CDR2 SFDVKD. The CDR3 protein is CATSDQSTGGPFF. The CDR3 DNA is TGTGCCACCAGTGACCAGAGCACAGGGGGCCCGTTCTTC.

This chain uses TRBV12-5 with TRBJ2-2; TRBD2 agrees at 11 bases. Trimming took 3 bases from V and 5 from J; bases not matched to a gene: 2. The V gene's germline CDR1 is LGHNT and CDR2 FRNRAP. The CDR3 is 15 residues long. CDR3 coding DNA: TGTGCTAGTGGTTTCCTAGCGGGAGGTACCGGGGAGCTGTTTTTT. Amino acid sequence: CASGFLAGGTGELFF.

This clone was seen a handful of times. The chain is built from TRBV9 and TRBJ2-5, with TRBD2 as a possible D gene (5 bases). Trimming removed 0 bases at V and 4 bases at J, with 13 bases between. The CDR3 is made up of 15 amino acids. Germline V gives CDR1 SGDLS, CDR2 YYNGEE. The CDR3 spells CASSVDSGAGETQYF. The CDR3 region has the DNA TGTGCCAGCAGCGTAGATTCAGGCGCGGGAGAGACCCAGTACTTC.

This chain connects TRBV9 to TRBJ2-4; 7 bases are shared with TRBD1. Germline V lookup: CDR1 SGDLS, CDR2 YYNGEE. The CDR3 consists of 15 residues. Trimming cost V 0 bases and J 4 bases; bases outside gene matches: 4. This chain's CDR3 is CASSVGTRGKNIQYF. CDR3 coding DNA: TGTGCCAGCAGCGTAGGAACCAGGGGGAAAAACATTCAGTACTTC.

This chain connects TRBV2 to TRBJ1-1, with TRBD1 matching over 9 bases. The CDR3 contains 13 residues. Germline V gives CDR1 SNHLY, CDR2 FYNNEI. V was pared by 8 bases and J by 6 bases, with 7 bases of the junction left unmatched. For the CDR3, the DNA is TGTGCCAGCCGCCGGGACAGGGACGCTGAAGCTTTCTTT. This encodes CASRRDRDAEAFF.

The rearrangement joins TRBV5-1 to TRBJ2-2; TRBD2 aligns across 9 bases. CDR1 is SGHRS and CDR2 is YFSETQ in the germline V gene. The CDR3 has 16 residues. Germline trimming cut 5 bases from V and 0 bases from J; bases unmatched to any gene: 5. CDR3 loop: CASSLAGPSNTGELFF. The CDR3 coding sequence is TGCGCCAGCAGTCTAGCGGGGCCATCGAACACCGGGGAGCTGTTTTTT.

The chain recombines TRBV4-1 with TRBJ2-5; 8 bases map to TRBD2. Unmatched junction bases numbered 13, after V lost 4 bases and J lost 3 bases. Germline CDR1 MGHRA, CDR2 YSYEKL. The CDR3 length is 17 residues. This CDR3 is CASSLALGTSGKETQYF. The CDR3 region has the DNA TGCGCCAGCAGCCTTGCGTTGGGTACTAGCGGAAAAGAGACCCAGTACTTC.

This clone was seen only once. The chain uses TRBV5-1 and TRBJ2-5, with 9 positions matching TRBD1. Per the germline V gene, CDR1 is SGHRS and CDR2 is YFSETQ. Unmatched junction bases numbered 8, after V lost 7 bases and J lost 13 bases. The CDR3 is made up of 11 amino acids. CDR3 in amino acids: CASDDRGTAYF. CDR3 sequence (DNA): TGCGCCAGCGACGACAGGGGGACGGCGTACTTC.

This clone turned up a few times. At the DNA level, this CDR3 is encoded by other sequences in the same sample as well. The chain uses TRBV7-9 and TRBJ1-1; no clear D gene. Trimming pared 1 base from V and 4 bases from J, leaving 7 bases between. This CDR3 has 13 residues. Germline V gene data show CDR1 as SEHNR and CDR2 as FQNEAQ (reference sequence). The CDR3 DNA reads TGTGCCAGCAGCTTAGGAGGGTCCACTGAAGCTTTCTTT. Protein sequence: CASSLGGSTEAFF.